Given below is one T cell receptor beta chain in context. These data originate in a study of PD-L1 blockade in urothelial cancer. About the research overall: Patients began atezolizumab, 1,200 mg intravenously every 3 weeks, at some point between 2012 and 2014. In the patient group, twenty-five of 29 were males with bladder-origin urothelial cancer.

Generated by immunoSEQ multiplex PCR, the TCRdb table keeps only in-frame clones and is missing some. The sample lists 90,000 or so clones, about 90% occurring once. Time point meaning: pretreatment peripheral blood. Sequences were derived from PBMCs, sampled around atezolizumab (anti-PD-L1) treatment. The receptor's source is a man aged 55 to 70 with urothelial cancer.

The CDR3 reads CASSFTGASYEQYF. The CDR3 DNA follows: TGTGCCAGCAGCTTCACAGGGGCAAGCTACGAGCAGTACTTC. The rearrangement links TRBV11-3 to TRBJ2-7; 7 bases are a match to TRBD1. The CDR3 is made up of 14 amino acids. V was clipped by 3 bases and J by 3 bases; unmatched bases: 5. Germline assignment: CDR1 SGHNT and CDR2 YENEEA.